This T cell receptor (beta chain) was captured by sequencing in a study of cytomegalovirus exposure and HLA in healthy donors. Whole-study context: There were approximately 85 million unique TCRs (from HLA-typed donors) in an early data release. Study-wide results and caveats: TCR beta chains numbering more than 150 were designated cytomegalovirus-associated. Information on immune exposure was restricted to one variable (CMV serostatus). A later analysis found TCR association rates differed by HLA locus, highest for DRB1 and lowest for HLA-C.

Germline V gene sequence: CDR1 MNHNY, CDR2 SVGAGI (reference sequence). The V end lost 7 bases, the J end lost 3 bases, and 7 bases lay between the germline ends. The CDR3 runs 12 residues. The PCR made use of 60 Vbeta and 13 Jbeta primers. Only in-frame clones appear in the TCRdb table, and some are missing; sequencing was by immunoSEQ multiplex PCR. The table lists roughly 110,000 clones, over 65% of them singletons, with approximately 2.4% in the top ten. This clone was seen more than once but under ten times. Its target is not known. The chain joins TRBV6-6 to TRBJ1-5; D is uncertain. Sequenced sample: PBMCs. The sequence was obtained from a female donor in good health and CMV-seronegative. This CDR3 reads CASTSPNQPQHF. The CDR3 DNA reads TGTGCCAGCACCTCCCCCAATCAGCCCCAGCATTTT.